The source of this T cell receptor (beta chain) is a study of PD-1 blockade in classical Hodgkin lymphoma (dated by TCRdb to the early 2020s). With regard to the full study: Nivolumab dosing was 3 mg/kg intravenously every 2 weeks, continuing until either disease progression or unacceptable toxicity. To define a peripheral blood immune signature of response to PD-1 blockade in classical Hodgkin lymphoma, the study combined TCR beta sequencing with CyTOF. General study outcomes and caveats: By C4D1, a significant rise was seen in CD4+ TCR diversity but not in CD8+ TCR diversity (p=0.0027 vs p=0.16), and the rise was most apparent among complete responders (p=0.02). Patients starting nivolumab less than 1 year after ASCT had lower diversity and were excluded from later analyses to avoid confounding by immune reconstitution. Only a single clinical trial cohort was studied, and what caused the repertoire differences, possibly disease activity or prior therapy, remained undefined. Trial patients achieving complete response had baseline diversity similar to newly diagnosed patients, whereas partial responders and progressors had significantly lower diversity. Newly diagnosed patients were reported to have lower baseline TCR diversity than healthy donors, and relapsed/refractory patients were reported to have lower baseline TCR diversity still.

CDR1 and CDR2 (SNHLY, FYNNEI) derive from the germline V gene. The CDR3 runs 12 amino acids, cysteine and phenylalanine included. Solely the CDR3 DNA is kept, with 36 bases framed from the first base. V and J are truncated by 5 bases and 5 bases respectively, leaving an intervening sequence of 8 bases. The Qiagen DNeasy kit was used to extract genomic DNA both from unsorted PBMCs and from the negatively selected CD4+ and CD8+ fractions. TCR beta CDR3 regions were amplified by immunoSEQ multiplex PCR using primers annealing to V and J segments. A synthetic immune receptor repertoire was used to minimize amplification bias, and remaining bias was computationally removed after sequencing. As for the authors' bioinformatics: Repertoire diversity was quantified as the Shannon entropy index using custom Python scripts. Unsorted, CD4+ and CD8+ repertoires were examined separately, except in combined analyses, for which CD4+ and CD8+ sequences were merged in silico. Clonal expansion was defined as a frequency increase of at least 2-fold after treatment compared with C1D1, and clones undetected at baseline were assigned a pseudocount of 0.5. Clones with 0 or 1 copy at C1D1 were classified as singleton clones, and clones with 2 or more copies were classified as non-singleton clones. Clones expanded in unsorted samples were assigned a CD4+, CD8+ or unknown annotation through matching of protein sequences in sorted samples from the same patient. Wilcoxon tests were applied to paired samples to test diversity changes from C1D1 to C4D1. The immuneACCESS repertoire file appears here via TCRdb, limited to in-frame rearrangements. These files lack a portion of the clones; in checked studies, under half of the deficit traces to unresolved V genes, and the cause of the others is not known. That table is the source of V, J and clone size, and D and trimming were worked out from the DNA. The sample has about 61,000 clones on record, roughly 85% of them singletons. Jointly, the top ten make up about 8.1% of the sample.

According to the study, the label for this sample's time point signals: cycle 4 day 1 (C4D1), after less than 7 weeks of nivolumab. Every trial patient had relapsed following autologous stem cell transplantation, and prior brentuximab vedotin exposure was what differed among cohorts A, B and C. The trial cohort was composed of roughly 60 patients with relapsed/refractory classical Hodgkin lymphoma, for whom complete response, partial response or progressive disease was recorded as best overall response. In the multi-cohort phase II CheckMate 205 trial, trial patients received single-agent nivolumab. An independent review committee assessed best overall response by applying the 2007 International Working Group response criteria. Trial PBMCs were collected immediately before nivolumab initiation (C1D1) and during therapy at cycle 2 day 1 and cycle 4 day 1. Peripheral blood was collected in 8 mL Vacutainer Cell Preparation Tubes, from which PBMCs were isolated by centrifugation and then cryopreserved.

About this clone: The specificity of this receptor is unknown. One base away there is no much larger clone; base qualities are not given.

Specimen: peripheral blood mononuclear cells (PBMCs), collected before the fourth cycle of nivolumab. The sequence came from a human donor with classical Hodgkin lymphoma. The sequence links TRBV2 to TRBJ2-3; a tentative D match to TRBD2 spans 5 bases. DNA sequence: TGTGCCAGCAGTCGGGAAGAAGATACGCAGTATTTT. Translated, it reads CASSREEDTQYF.